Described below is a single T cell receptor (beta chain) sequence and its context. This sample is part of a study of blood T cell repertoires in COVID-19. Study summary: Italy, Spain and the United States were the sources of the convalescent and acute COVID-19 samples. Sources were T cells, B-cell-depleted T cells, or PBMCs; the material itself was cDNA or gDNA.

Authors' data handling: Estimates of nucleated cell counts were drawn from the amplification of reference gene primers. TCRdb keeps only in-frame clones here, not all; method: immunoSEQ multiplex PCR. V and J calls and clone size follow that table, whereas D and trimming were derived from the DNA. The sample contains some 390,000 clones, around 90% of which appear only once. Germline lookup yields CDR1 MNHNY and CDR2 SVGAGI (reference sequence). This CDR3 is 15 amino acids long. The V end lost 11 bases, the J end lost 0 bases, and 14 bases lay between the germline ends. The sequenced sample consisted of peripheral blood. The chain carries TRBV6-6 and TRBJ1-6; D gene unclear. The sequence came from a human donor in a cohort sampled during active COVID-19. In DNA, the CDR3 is TGTGCCGGTGATCCAGTCTGCTCCTATAATTCACCCCTCCACTTT. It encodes CAGDPVCSYNSPLHF.